This record concerns one T cell receptor beta chain sequence. The data belong to a study of blood T cell repertoires in COVID-19. Overall study: Some COVID-19 samples were acute and others convalescent; all came from the United States, Italy and Spain. The analysed material was cDNA or gDNA that came from T cells, B-cell-depleted T cells, or PBMCs.

Authors' processing steps: Amplifying reference gene primers gave estimates of nucleated cell counts. The table came from immunoSEQ multiplex PCR; TCRdb's copy has only in-frame clones and leaves some out. The V and J calls and clone size come from that table; D and trimming were worked out from the DNA. The sample consists of 90,000 to 120,000 clones, about three quarters of them appearing once. V was shortened by 3 bases and J by 0 bases, with 7 bases between the two germline ends. CDR3 length: 15 residues. Germline-derived CDR1 and CDR2 are SGHRS and YFSETQ. The chain is built from TRBV5-1 and TRBJ2-6; D perhaps matches TRBD1 (5 bases). The receptor comes from a woman between 40 and 55 years old with acute or convalescent COVID-19. Sequencing used peripheral blood. The CDR3 region has the DNA TGCGCCAGCAGCTCCCAGGGCTCTGGGGCCAACGTCCTGACTTTC. Its translation is CASSSQGSGANVLTF.